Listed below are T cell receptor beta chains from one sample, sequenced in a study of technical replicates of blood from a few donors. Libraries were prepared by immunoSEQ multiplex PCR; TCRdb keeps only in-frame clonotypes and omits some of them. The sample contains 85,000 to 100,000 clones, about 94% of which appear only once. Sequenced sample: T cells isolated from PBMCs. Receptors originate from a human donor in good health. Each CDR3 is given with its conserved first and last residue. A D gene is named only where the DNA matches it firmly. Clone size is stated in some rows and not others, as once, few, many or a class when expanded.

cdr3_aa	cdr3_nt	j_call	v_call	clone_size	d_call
CASSLLETGELFF	TGTGCCAGCAGTTTGCTAGAAACCGGGGAGCTGTTTTTT	TRBJ2-2	TRBV27	few	.
CASSYPRRAGDEQYF	TGTGCCAGCAGTTACCCGCGAAGGGCCGGGGACGAGCAGTACTTC	TRBJ2-7	TRBV6-5	.	.
CASRQYPLGTSGTYEQYF	TGTGCCAGCAGGCAATATCCCCTCGGGACTAGCGGGACGTACGAGCAGTACTTC	TRBJ2-7	TRBV27	.	TRBD2
CASSLSGSSYTF	TGTGCCAGCAGCTTATCGGGGTCCTCCTACACCTTC	TRBJ1-2	TRBV11-2	.	.
CASSQAAGGAETQYF	TGCGCCAGCAGCCAAGCCGCGGGGGGGGCAGAGACCCAGTACTTC	TRBJ2-5	TRBV4-1	.	TRBD2
CASSEALTLPNDEQFF	TGTGCCAGCAGTGAAGCGTTAACTCTACCCAACGATGAGCAGTTCTTC	TRBJ2-1	TRBV6-1	.	.
CASSPGGSGPHEQFF	TGTGCCAGCAGCCCCGGGGGTAGCGGTCCCCATGAGCAGTTCTTC	TRBJ2-1	TRBV5-4	.	.
CASSLEDSLSYNEQFF	TGTGCCAGCAGCTTAGAGGACAGCCTATCCTACAATGAGCAGTTCTTC	TRBJ2-1	TRBV13	.	.
CASSLSAGGDEQYF	TGTGCCAGCAGCTTATCCGCGGGGGGAGACGAGCAGTACTTC	TRBJ2-7	TRBV7-9	.	TRBD2
CASSSSGTTNYGYTF	TGTGCCAGCAGCTCCTCCGGGACAACCAACTATGGCTACACCTTC	TRBJ1-2	TRBV5-4	.	.
CSDGLRENRTDEQYF	TGCAGCGACGGCCTGCGGGAGAACCGTACGGACGAGCAGTACTTC	TRBJ2-7	TRBV29-1	.	TRBD2
CATSRVKPGQAYEQYF	TGTGCCACCAGCAGAGTTAAGCCGGGACAGGCCTACGAGCAGTACTTC	TRBJ2-7	TRBV15	.	TRBD1
CASSPDRGSYYGYTF	TGTGCCAGCAGTCCCGACAGGGGCTCTTACTATGGCTACACCTTC	TRBJ1-2	TRBV27	.	TRBD1
CASSHPPGTGDEQYF	TGCGCCAGCAGCCACCCCCCCGGGACAGGAGACGAGCAGTACTTC	TRBJ2-7	TRBV4-1	once	TRBD1
CASTSSIAVAGNIQYF	TGTGCCAGCACCTCTTCGATCGCGGTAGCGGGAAACATTCAGTACTTC	TRBJ2-4	TRBV27	.	TRBD2
CASSLAPGTGQETQYF	TGTGCCAGCAGCTTGGCACCCGGGACAGGACAAGAGACCCAGTACTTC	TRBJ2-5	TRBV5-4	.	TRBD1
CASSQPTQGRGNEQFF	TGCGCCAGCAGCCAACCCACACAGGGGCGAGGGAATGAGCAGTTCTTC	TRBJ2-1	TRBV4-1	once	TRBD1
CASSLVAGATGELFF	TGTGCCAGCAGTTTGGTAGCGGGAGCCACCGGGGAGCTGTTTTTT	TRBJ2-2	TRBV28	.	TRBD2
CAISEQGTSGGLRETQYF	TGTGCCATCAGTGAGCAAGGGACTAGCGGGGGGTTGCGAGAGACCCAGTACTTC	TRBJ2-5	TRBV10-3	.	TRBD2
CASSHPRGRDEAFF	TGCGCCAGCAGTCATCCCCGGGGAAGAGATGAAGCTTTCTTT	TRBJ1-1	TRBV4-1	.	.
CASSLLAGVEQFF	TGTGCCAGCAGCTTACTAGCGGGGGTTGAGCAGTTCTTC	TRBJ2-1	TRBV6-5	.	TRBD2
CASSEAQGALKTQYF	TGTGCCAGCAGTGAAGCGCAGGGGGCGCTGAAGACCCAGTACTTC	TRBJ2-5	TRBV6-1	.	TRBD1
CASSRPSGAEQFF	TGTGCCAGCAGTCGCCCCTCTGGGGCTGAGCAGTTCTTC	TRBJ2-1	TRBV2	.	.
CASSLDRSYGYTF	TGTGCCAGCAGCTTGGACAGGAGCTATGGCTACACCTTC	TRBJ1-2	TRBV5-4	.	.
CASSLGLAYNEQFF	TGCGCCAGCAGCTTGGGTCTAGCCTACAATGAGCAGTTCTTC	TRBJ2-1	TRBV5-1	.	.
CASSLGAGGPLEQFF	TGTGCCAGCAGCCTGGGCGCGGGGGGGCCTTTAGAGCAGTTCTTC	TRBJ2-1	TRBV27	.	TRBD2
CASSLIKGQGAVGYTF	TGTGCCAGCAGCCTCATAAAGGGACAGGGGGCGGTTGGCTACACCTTC	TRBJ1-2	TRBV11-2	.	TRBD1
CASSRVGLAGTNEQYF	TGCGCCAGCAGCCGAGTCGGACTAGCGGGCACTAACGAGCAGTACTTC	TRBJ2-7	TRBV4-1	.	TRBD2
CASSIFGLGRPNEQFF	TGTGCCAGTAGTATCTTTGGCCTCGGGAGACCCAATGAGCAGTTCTTC	TRBJ2-1	TRBV19	.	.
CASSLISGQGNEQFF	TGTGCCAGCAGCTTAATTTCGGGACAGGGCAATGAGCAGTTCTTC	TRBJ2-1	TRBV5-4	once	TRBD1
CASSLYRDRGQVGYNEQFF	TGTGCCAGCAGCTTATATCGGGACAGGGGGCAGGTCGGCTACAATGAGCAGTTCTTC	TRBJ2-1	TRBV11-2	.	TRBD1
CASSVRDPDTDTQYF	TGCGCCAGCAGCGTGCGGGATCCGGACACAGATACGCAGTATTTT	TRBJ2-3	TRBV5-1	.	.
CASSVWDSLVYGYTF	TGTGCCAGTAGTGTGTGGGACAGTTTAGTCTATGGCTACACCTTC	TRBJ1-2	TRBV19	.	TRBD1
CASSPGQVSTEAFF	TGTGCCAGCAGCCCAGGACAGGTGAGCACTGAAGCTTTCTTT	TRBJ1-1	TRBV5-8	.	TRBD1
CSVVWREADTQYF	TGCAGCGTTGTTTGGCGGGAGGCAGATACGCAGTATTTT	TRBJ2-3	TRBV29-1	.	TRBD2
CASSLGAAYSYEQYF	TGTGCCAGCAGCTTAGGGGCAGCCTACTCCTACGAGCAGTACTTC	TRBJ2-7	TRBV7-9	.	.
CASSLAPLAGGPQETQYF	TGCGCCAGCAGCTTGGCCCCCCTAGCGGGAGGACCTCAAGAGACCCAGTACTTC	TRBJ2-5	TRBV5-1	.	TRBD2
CASSDWRSRTEAFF	TGTGCCAGCTCGGACTGGAGGTCTCGGACTGAAGCTTTCTTT	TRBJ1-1	TRBV7-9	once	.
CASSERGTDEKLFF	TGTGCCAGCAGTGAACGAGGGACTGATGAAAAACTGTTTTTT	TRBJ1-4	TRBV25-1	.	.
CASSVRPGYADTQYF	TGTGCCAGCAGCGTACGCCCGGGGTACGCAGATACGCAGTATTTT	TRBJ2-3	TRBV9	.	.
CASSFERNTGELFF	TGTGCCAGCAGTTTCGAGAGGAACACCGGGGAGCTGTTTTTT	TRBJ2-2	TRBV27	.	.
CAVSGQGQPQHF	TGTGCCGTTAGTGGCCAGGGGCAGCCCCAGCATTTT	TRBJ1-5	TRBV6-6	.	.
CASSLVGGTDTQYF	TGTGCCAGCAGCTTAGTCGGAGGCACAGATACGCAGTATTTT	TRBJ2-3	TRBV7-6	.	.
CAWSRQENTEAFF	TGTGCCTGGAGTCGACAGGAGAACACTGAAGCTTTCTTT	TRBJ1-1	TRBV30	few	.
CASSPRTGRISGNTIYF	TGTGCCAGCTCACCCAGGACAGGGAGGATTTCTGGAAACACCATATATTTT	TRBJ1-3	TRBV18	.	TRBD1
CASSLTGLNSPLHF	TGCGCCAGCAGCCTGACAGGCTTAAATTCACCCCTCCACTTT	TRBJ1-6	TRBV5-1	once	.
CASSEIRFMSYEQYF	TGTGCCAGCAGTGAAATTCGGTTTATGTCCTACGAGCAGTACTTC	TRBJ2-7	TRBV6-1	.	.
CASTSGLAQQYF	TGTGCCAGCACTTCCGGACTAGCCCAGCAGTACTTC	TRBJ2-7	TRBV28	.	TRBD2
CASSPRGESSGNTIYF	TGTGCCAGCAGCCCCAGGGGGGAAAGCTCTGGAAACACCATATATTTT	TRBJ1-3	TRBV13	.	TRBD1
CASRRTGNYGYTF	TGCGCCAGCAGACGAACGGGGAATTATGGCTACACCTTC	TRBJ1-2	TRBV4-1	.	.
CAIRTGQGVGGYTF	TGTGCCATCAGGACGGGACAGGGGGTGGGTGGCTACACCTTC	TRBJ1-2	TRBV10-3	.	TRBD1
CASSPRTSGVNEQYF	TGTGCCAGTAGTCCCCGGACTAGCGGGGTGAACGAGCAGTACTTC	TRBJ2-7	TRBV19	.	TRBD2
CASSLSDRAYGYTF	TGTGCCAGCAGTCTATCCGACAGGGCCTATGGCTACACCTTC	TRBJ1-2	TRBV28	.	TRBD1
CASSSLFGTQYF	TGTGCCAGCAGTTCCCTATTTGGGACCCAGTACTTC	TRBJ2-5	TRBV6-6	.	.